These 28 T cell receptor beta chains were all obtained from the same sample, sequenced in a study of OX40 agonist ivuxolimab in advanced cancers. The method behind the library was the immunoSEQ multiplex PCR assay. The immuneACCESS repertoire file appears here via TCRdb, limited to in-frame rearrangements. These files lack a portion of the clones; in checked studies, under half of the deficit traces to unresolved V genes, and the cause of the others is not known. Recorded for this sample are about 21,000 clones; more than 70% of them occurred a single time. The ten top clones hold about 10% of the sample. The sequenced sample was CD4+ or CD8+ T cells sorted from blood, obtained in a trial of the OX40 agonist ivuxolimab. The receptors come from an adult with an advanced solid tumor such as melanoma, head and neck, liver or kidney cancer.

The gene calls are TRBV6-5 and TRBJ2-3, with D tentatively TRBD2 (6 bases). The CDR3 is 12 residues long. Germline V lookup: CDR1 MNHEY, CDR2 SVGAGI. V lost 2 bases and J 6 bases, leaving 6 bases between the germline ends. As DNA, the CDR3 is TGTGCCAGCAGTTACAGCGGGGATACGCAGTATTTT. Translated, it gives CASSYSGDTQYF.

This clone was seen a few times. This sample also contains other DNA sequences that code for the same CDR3. The chain recombines TRBV10-3 with TRBJ2-3, with D possibly called TRBD1 or TRBD2 (6 bases each). Deletions cut 3 bases from V and 3 bases from J, with 10 bases between. The CDR3 is made up of 14 amino acids. The germline V gene has CDR1 ENHRY and CDR2 SYGVKD. The CDR3 region is CAISDGGGTDTQYF. DNA of the CDR3: TGTGCCATCAGTGACGGAGGGGGAACAGATACGCAGTATTTT.

This chain connects TRBV7-6 to TRBJ2-1, with D possibly being TRBD1 or TRBD2 (6 bases each). CDR3 length equals 14 residues. CDR1 is SGHVS, CDR2 FNYEAQ, per germline. V lost 5 bases to trimming and J lost 6 bases, with 14 bases between them. This chain's CDR3 is CASSPSKGGNEQFF. CDR3 nucleotide sequence: TGTGCCAGCAGCCCGAGTAAGGGGGGCAATGAGCAGTTCTTC.

This chain connects TRBV7-5 to TRBJ2-7; the table's D call of TRBD2 was not tested on the DNA. TRBV7-5 is flagged as a pseudogene. CDR3 size: 15 residues. The CDR3 nucleotides are TGTGCCAGCAGCTTGGAGAGACTCGTCGCGGGGGAGCAGTACTTC. Protein: CASSLERLVAGEQYF.

This chain links TRBV19 with TRBJ1-2; 7 bases match TRBD1. V dropped 5 bases and J dropped 4; count of bases not matched to a gene: 10. CDR3 length: 15 residues. The germline V gene has CDR1 LNHDA and CDR2 SQIVND (reference sequence). This chain's CDR3 is CASSVLQGSGYGYTF. DNA for the CDR3: TGTGCCAGTAGTGTCCTACAGGGGAGTGGCTATGGCTACACCTTC.

CDR3 in amino acids: CASSLIRNGYTF. The CDR3, as DNA: TGTGCCAGCAGCTTAATTAGGAATGGCTACACCTTC. The chain recombines TRBV7-9 with TRBJ1-2; D unresolved. There are 12 residues in the CDR3. Trimming shortened V by 2 bases and J by 6 bases, and 7 bases separated the two germline ends. CDR1 is SEHNR and CDR2 is FQNEAQ in the germline V gene (reference sequence).

CDR3 coding DNA: TGCGCCAGCAGCCAAATGGCTAGCGGACTCTACGAGCAGTACTTC. Protein sequence: CASSQMASGLYEQYF. The chain carries TRBV4-1 and TRBJ2-7; TRBD2 agrees at 7 bases. Per germline, CDR1 MGHRA and CDR2 YSYEKL. V gave up 2 bases and J gave up 3 bases; unmatched junction bases: 7. The CDR3 is 15 amino acids.

The chain employs TRBV27 and TRBJ1-6; maybe TRBD1 (6 bases). Trimming removed 9 bases from V and 4 bases from J, with 13 bases in between. The CDR3 extends over 14 amino acids. Germline V gene sequence: CDR1 MNHEY, CDR2 SMNVEV (reference sequence). The CDR3 sequence is CASRGGVYNSPLHF. In nucleotides, the CDR3 is TGTGCCAGTCGAGGGGGAGTTTATAATTCACCCCTCCACTTT.

The chain carries TRBV27 and TRBJ1-1; no firm D call. Trimming stripped 6 bases from V and 0 bases from J, with 8 bases between. CDR1 MNHEY and CDR2 SMNVEV come from the germline V gene (reference sequence). There are 13 residues in the CDR3. CDR3 DNA: TGTGCCAGCAGCGTCACAGTGAACACTGAAGCTTTCTTT. This sequence encodes CASSVTVNTEAFF.

This clone was counted only a few times. The chain links TRBV13 to TRBJ2-5; 10 positions agree with TRBD2. The germline gives CDR1 PRHDT, CDR2 FYEKMQ (reference sequence). Trimming at V came to 5 bases and at J to 4 bases, leaving 7 bases not matched to a gene. This CDR3 contains 15 residues. The CDR3 region has the DNA TGTGCCAGCAGCCCCGCTAGCGGGAGTCGAGAGACCCAGTACTTC. Translation gives CASSPASGSRETQYF.

The rearrangement uses TRBV6-5 and TRBJ2-7; D is uncertain. CDR3 length: 12 amino acids. CDR1 and CDR2 (germline): MNHEY, SVGAGI. V was cut by 2 bases and J by 5 bases, with 7 bases left in between. CDR3 sequence: CASSYGVNEQYF. DNA of the CDR3: TGTGCCAGCAGTTACGGGGTTAACGAGCAGTACTTC.

This clone was recorded only once. The CDR3 DNA follows: TGTGCCACCAGCAGGGGCAGAGACCCCTACGAGCAGTACTTC. It translates to CATSRGRDPYEQYF. The genes are TRBV15 and TRBJ2-7, with unresolved D. Germline V gene data show CDR1 as LNHNV and CDR2 as YYDKDF (reference sequence). V dropped 3 bases and J dropped 2 bases, with 11 bases sitting between them. The CDR3 loop spans 14 amino acids. Supplemented by reference TRBV15 and TRBJ2-7, the full variable domain reads DAMVIQNPRYQVTQFGKPVTLSCSQTLNHNVMYWYQQKSSQAPKLLFHYYDKDFNNEADTPDNFQSRRPNTSFCFLDIRSPGLGDTAMYLCATSRGRDPYEQYFGPGTRLTVT.

This rearrangement joins TRBV14 to TRBJ2-7; TRBD2 matches 13 bases. Germline CDR1 and CDR2: SGHDN and FVKESK. The CDR3 totals 15 residues. The ends lost 8 bases at V and 4 bases at J; junction bases unmatched: 8. The CDR3 coding sequence is TGTGCCAGCGGAACCTGGACTAGCGGGAGATACGAGCAGTACTTC. Its protein product is CASGTWTSGRYEQYF.

The chain carries TRBV15 and TRBJ2-1; 10 bases align to TRBD1. The CDR3 contains 15 residues. Germline loops: CDR1 LNHNV, CDR2 YYDKDF (reference sequence). V shed 5 bases and J 1 base; nucleotides not matched to a gene: 2. The CDR3 DNA is TGTGCCACCAGCTCGGGACAGGGGTCCTACAATGAGCAGTTCTTC. Translation: CATSSGQGSYNEQFF. Drawing the rest from reference TRBV15 and TRBJ2-1, the complete variable domain is DAMVIQNPRYQVTQFGKPVTLSCSQTLNHNVMYWYQQKSSQAPKLLFHYYDKDFNNEADTPDNFQSRRPNTSFCFLDIRSPGLGDTAMYLCATSSGQGSYNEQFFGPGTRLTVL.

The table lists this clone with a count of one. The CDR3 loop reads CASSLWGASGANVLTF. CDR3 DNA: TGTGCCAGCAGCTTATGGGGGGCGTCTGGGGCCAACGTCCTGACTTTC. V gene TRBV7-9 combines with J gene TRBJ2-6; D tentatively reads TRBD1 or TRBD2 (6 bases each). The V gene's germline CDR1 is SEHNR and CDR2 FQNEAQ (reference sequence). This CDR3 is 16 amino acids long. Trimming pared 2 bases from V and 1 base from J, leaving 9 bases between. Using reference TRBV7-9 and TRBJ2-6 for the parts outside the CDR3, the full variable domain is DTGVSQNPRHKITKRGQNVTFRCDPISEHNRLYWYRQTLGQGPEFLTYFQNEAQLEKSRLLSDRFSAERPKGSFSTLEIQRTEQGDSAMYLCASSLWGASGANVLTFGAGSRLTVL.

The gene calls are TRBV30 and TRBJ1-3; D is uncertain. CDR1 is GTSNPN, CDR2 SVGIG, per germline (reference sequence). V dropped 3 bases and J dropped 6 bases, with 3 bases sitting between them. The CDR3 covers 10 residues. CDR3 protein: CAWRANTIYF. CDR3 sequence (DNA): TGTGCCTGGAGGGCAAACACCATATATTTT.

CDR3 amino acids: CASSLLGTYNEQFF. CDR3 nucleotides: TGTGCCAGCAGCTTACTGGGGACCTACAATGAGCAGTTCTTC. The chain links TRBV7-9 to TRBJ2-1; D gene ambiguous. The CDR3 covers 14 residues. Trimming pared 2 bases from V and 2 bases from J, leaving 7 bases between. Looked up from germline, CDR1 is SEHNR and CDR2 is FQNEAQ (reference sequence).

This chain uses TRBV19 with TRBJ2-1; D gene uncertain. This CDR3 comprises 11 residues. The germline V gene has CDR1 LNHDA and CDR2 SQIVND (reference sequence). Trimming took off 5 bases at V and 7 bases at J, with 6 bases between the two ends. CDR3 nucleotide sequence: TGTGCCAGTAGTGTACAGAATGAGCAGTTCTTC. It yields the protein CASSVQNEQFF.

V gene TRBV5-1 combines with J gene TRBJ2-1; maybe TRBD1 (5 bases). Germline values: CDR1 SGHRS, CDR2 YFSETQ. This CDR3 comprises 13 residues. V was trimmed by 3 bases and J by 6 bases, leaving 10 bases between them. The CDR3 nucleotides read TGCGCCAGCAGCTGGCAGGGCGGCAATGAGCAGTTCTTC. The encoded protein is CASSWQGGNEQFF.

This clone has only a few counts. This chain joins TRBV14 and TRBJ1-2; D not resolved. Between the trimmed V and J ends, which lost 4 bases and 8 bases, there was a span of 17 bases. CDR3 length equals 14 residues. Germline CDR1 reads SGHDN; CDR2 reads FVKESK. The CDR3 nucleotides read TGTGCCAGCAGCCCCTTTAGCAAACGGGAAGGCTACACCTTC. Translation gives CASSPFSKREGYTF.

The CDR3 DNA follows: TGTGCCAGCAGCTTTCTGGGGCAGCCCCAGCATTTT. This codes for CASSFLGQPQHF. The rearrangement uses TRBV7-3 and TRBJ1-5; D not resolved. The CDR3 spans 12 residues. Trimming stripped 3 bases from V and 7 bases from J, with 7 bases between. CDR1 and CDR2 from the germline V gene are SGHTA and FQGTGA.

The genes are TRBV7-8 and TRBJ1-5; 8 bases are a match to TRBD1. The J segment lost 4 bases and the V segment lost 5 bases, leaving 7 bases of the junction unmatched. This CDR3 region has 15 residues. CDR1 and CDR2 (germline): SGHVS, FQNEAQ. This chain's CDR3 is CASSPQGVQNQPQHF. CDR3 bases: TGTGCCAGCAGCCCACAGGGGGTTCAGAATCAGCCCCAGCATTTT.

The J gene is TRBJ2-3, the V gene TRBV21-1; the table's D gene call, TRBD1, was not cross checked with the DNA. TRBV21-1 counts as a pseudogene. This CDR3 comprises 20 residues. The DNA for the CDR3 is TGTGCCAGCAGCAAAGGCGGGACAGGGGTATCCCTTTCTAGCACAGATACGCAGTATTTT. It encodes CASSKGGTGVSLSSTDTQYF.

This chain links TRBV13 with TRBJ2-2; 7 bases are a match to TRBD2. The V and J ends lost 5 bases and 4 bases, in that order; junction bases with no gene match: 7. The CDR3 length is 15 residues. Germline CDR1 PRHDT, CDR2 FYEKMQ (reference sequence). CDR3 sequence: CASSDIAGGTGELFF. For the CDR3, the DNA is TGTGCCAGCAGCGATATAGCGGGTGGCACCGGGGAGCTGTTTTTT.

V is TRBV5-1 and J is TRBJ2-7; D remains unclear. CDR3 length equals 13 residues. Trimming removed 4 bases from V and 2 bases from J, with 10 bases in between. The germline CDR1 and CDR2 sequences are SGHRS and YFSETQ. This CDR3 reads CASSPTLTYEQYF. CDR3 nucleotide sequence: TGCGCCAGCAGCCCGACACTTACCTACGAGCAGTACTTC.

The CDR3 bases are TGTGCCAGCAGCTCGTTAGTTGGATCCTACAATGAGCAGTTCTTC. It codes for CASSSLVGSYNEQFF. The rearrangement joins TRBV5-8 to TRBJ2-1; the D is unclear. Germline CDR1 is SGHTS and CDR2 is YDEGEE. Trimming removed 3 bases at V and 1 base at J, with 11 bases between. The CDR3 totals 15 residues.

In its sample, this clone was seen once. This rearrangement joins TRBV19 to TRBJ1-1; D remains ambiguous. From germline, CDR1 is LNHDA and CDR2 SQIVND (reference sequence). There are 19 residues in the CDR3. Trimming shortened V by 3 bases and J by 1 base, and 24 bases separated the two germline ends. The CDR3 sequence: CASSIFGVVDDPTNTEAFF. CDR3 nucleotide sequence: TGTGCCAGTAGTATCTTCGGTGTCGTCGATGACCCTACGAACACTGAAGCTTTCTTT.

This rearrangement joins TRBV7-9 to TRBJ2-3, with D uncertain. The CDR3 has 12 amino acids. Looked up from germline, CDR1 is SEHNR and CDR2 is FQNEAQ (reference sequence). Trimming took off 5 bases at V and 3 bases at J, with 6 bases between the two ends. This CDR3 reads CASSPSTDTQYF. Here the CDR3 DNA reads TGTGCCAGCAGCCCTAGTACAGATACGCAGTATTTT.